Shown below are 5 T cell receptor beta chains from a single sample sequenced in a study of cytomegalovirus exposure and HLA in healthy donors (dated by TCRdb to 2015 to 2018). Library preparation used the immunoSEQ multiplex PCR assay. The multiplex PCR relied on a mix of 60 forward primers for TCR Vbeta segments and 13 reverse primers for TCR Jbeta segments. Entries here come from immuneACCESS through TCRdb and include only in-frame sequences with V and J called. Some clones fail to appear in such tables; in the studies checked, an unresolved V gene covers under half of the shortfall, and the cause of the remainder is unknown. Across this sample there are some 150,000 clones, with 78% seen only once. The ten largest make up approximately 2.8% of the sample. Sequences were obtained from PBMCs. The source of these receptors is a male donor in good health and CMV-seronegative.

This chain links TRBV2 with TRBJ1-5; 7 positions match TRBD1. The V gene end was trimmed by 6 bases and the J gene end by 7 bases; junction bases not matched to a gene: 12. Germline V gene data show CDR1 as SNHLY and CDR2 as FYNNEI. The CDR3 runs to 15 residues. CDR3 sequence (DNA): TGTGCCAGCAGCGGTGACAGGGTCGGATACCAGCCCCAGCATTTT. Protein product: CASSGDRVGYQPQHF.

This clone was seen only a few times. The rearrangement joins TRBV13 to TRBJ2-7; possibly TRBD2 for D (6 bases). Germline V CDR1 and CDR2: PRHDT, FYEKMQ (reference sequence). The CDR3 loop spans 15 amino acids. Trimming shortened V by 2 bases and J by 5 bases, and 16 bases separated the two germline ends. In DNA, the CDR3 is TGTGCCAGCAGCTTACACCGGGAGAAGGGCAACGAGCAGTACTTC. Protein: CASSLHREKGNEQYF.

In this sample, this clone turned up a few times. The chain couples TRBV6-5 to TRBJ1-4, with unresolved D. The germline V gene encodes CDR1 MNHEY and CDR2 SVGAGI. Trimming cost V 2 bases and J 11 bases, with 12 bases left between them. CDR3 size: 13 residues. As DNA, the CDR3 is TGTGCCAGCAGTTACGGGCAGGCCAGGAAACTGTTTTTT. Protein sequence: CASSYGQARKLFF.

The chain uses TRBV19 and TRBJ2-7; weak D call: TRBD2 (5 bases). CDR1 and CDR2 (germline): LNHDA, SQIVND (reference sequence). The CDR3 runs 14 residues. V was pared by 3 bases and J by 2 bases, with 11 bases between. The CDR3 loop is CASSMAGLAYEQYF. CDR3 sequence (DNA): TGTGCCAGTAGTATGGCGGGCCTCGCCTACGAGCAGTACTTC.

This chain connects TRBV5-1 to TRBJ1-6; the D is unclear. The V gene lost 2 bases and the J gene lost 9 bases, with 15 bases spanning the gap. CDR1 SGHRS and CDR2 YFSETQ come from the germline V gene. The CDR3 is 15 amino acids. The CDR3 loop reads CASSFRGDWSSPLHF. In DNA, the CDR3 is TGCGCCAGCAGCTTCCGCGGGGATTGGAGTTCACCCCTCCACTTT.